This T cell receptor (beta chain) is from a study of patients and donors after allogeneic stem cell transplantation. The J segment lost 2 bases and the V segment lost 4 bases, leaving 8 bases of the junction unmatched. Germline V gives CDR1 DFQATT, CDR2 SNEGSKA (reference sequence). This CDR3 contains 16 residues. TCRdb used MiXCR to reprocess the RT-PCR reads, holding one entry per CDR3 protein. The table records about a million distinct CDR3 sequences, about 20% of them present only once. Input material: blood, either unsorted or a sorted T cell fraction (not recorded which). J is TRBJ2-3 and V is TRBV20-1; TRBD2 matches at 11 bases. The receptor comes from a human donor who was either an allogeneic HSCT recipient or a stem cell or donor lymphocyte infusion donor (not recorded which). It is not recorded whose cells these are; they may come from a transplant donor. The CDR3 coding sequence is TGCAGTGCTAACACCGGGACTAGCGGTCCCACAGATACGCAGTATTTT. Its protein is CSANTGTSGPTDTQYF.